Following are 14 T cell receptor beta chains from one sample sequenced in a study of blood T cell repertoires in COVID-19. Using immunoSEQ multiplex PCR, the repertoire was profiled, and TCRdb retains in-frame clones only, with some absent. The sample has around 230,000 clones, about 86% seen once. Source material: peripheral blood. All receptors come from a woman aged 45-65 years with acute or convalescent COVID-19.

The chain joins TRBV15 to TRBJ1-5, with a weak D call TRBD1 (5 bases). The V gene's germline CDR1 is LNHNV and CDR2 YYDKDF (reference sequence). V dropped 1 base and J dropped 7 bases, with 11 bases sitting between them. The CDR3 totals 14 residues. The CDR3: CATSRVRGYQPQHF. The CDR3 nucleotides are TGTGCCACCAGCAGAGTTAGGGGTTACCAGCCCCAGCATTTT. Complete variable domain (other parts from reference TRBV15 and TRBJ1-5): DAMVIQNPRYQVTQFGKPVTLSCSQTLNHNVMYWYQQKSSQAPKLLFHYYDKDFNNEADTPDNFQSRRPNTSFCFLDIRSPGLGDTAMYLCATSRVRGYQPQHFGDGTRLSIL.

The chain couples TRBV6-5 to TRBJ1-3; 10 bases are a match to TRBD1. The CDR3 is made up of 15 amino acids. V was clipped by 7 bases and J by 3 bases; unmatched bases: 6. The germline gives CDR1 MNHEY, CDR2 SVGAGI. The CDR3 DNA sequence: TGTGCCAGCAAGGCGACAGGGGGCAGTGGAAACACCATATATTTT. Protein: CASKATGGSGNTIYF.

This clone was found a few times. The chain combines TRBV19 with TRBJ2-6, with TRBD1 matching 9 bases. Trimming cost V 0 bases and J 0 bases; bases outside gene matches: 9. CDR3 length: 20 residues. Germline-derived CDR1 and CDR2 are LNHDA and SQIVND (reference sequence). CDR3 sequence: CASSIDRGQGSSSGANVLTF. CDR3 DNA sequence: TGTGCCAGTAGTATAGATCGGGGACAGGGTTCGTCCTCTGGGGCCAACGTCCTGACTTTC.

The J gene is TRBJ2-1, the V gene TRBV28, with 12 bases matching TRBD2. Per germline, CDR1 MDHEN and CDR2 SYDVKM. V lost 8 bases and J lost 5; bases outside the gene matches: 10. The CDR3 totals 16 residues. CDR3 loop: CASSLAGGPYDNEQFF. The CDR3 DNA reads as TGTGCCAGCTCGCTAGCGGGAGGGCCGTATGACAATGAGCAGTTCTTC.

This chain connects TRBV16 to TRBJ1-1; a weak D match, TRBD1 (6 bases). Looked up from germline, CDR1 is KGHSY and CDR2 is FQNENV. V was cut by 4 bases and J by 4 bases, with 16 bases left in between. The CDR3 has 15 residues. The CDR3 reads CASSPSAGVITEAFF. The CDR3 DNA reads as TGTGCCAGCAGCCCCAGTGCAGGGGTTATCACTGAAGCTTTCTTT.

Comment on this clone: Other nucleotide sequences from this sample produce the same CDR3. This rearrangement joins TRBV11-3 to TRBJ1-1; D is undetermined. V gave up 1 base and J gave up 4 bases, with 7 bases separating them. This CDR3 comprises 13 residues. The germline V gene encodes CDR1 SGHNT and CDR2 YENEEA. CDR3 in DNA: TGTGCCAGCAGCTTAGGGGCGAGCACTGAAGCTTTCTTT. It codes for CASSLGASTEAFF.

This clone was picked up a small number of times. The chain couples TRBV28 to TRBJ2-1; 9 nucleotides match TRBD1. This CDR3 is 15 amino acids long. Germline trimming cut 6 bases from V and 4 bases from J; bases unmatched to any gene: 7. Looked up from germline, CDR1 is MDHEN and CDR2 is SYDVKM. This CDR3 is CASRPGTGRYNEQFF. For the CDR3, the DNA is TGTGCCAGCAGACCCGGGACAGGGCGTTACAATGAGCAGTTCTTC.

The chain is built from TRBV9 and TRBJ1-6; 8 bases agree with TRBD1. The CDR3 totals 14 residues. The trim removed 2 bases at V and 7 bases at J, leaving 2 bases unmatched. The germline gives CDR1 SGDLS, CDR2 YYNGEE. CDR3 sequence reads: CASSVDRVNSPLHF. The CDR3, as DNA: TGTGCCAGCAGCGTGGACAGGGTAAATTCACCCCTCCACTTT.

The chain employs TRBV10-1 and TRBJ2-3; D is possibly TRBD1 (6 bases). Germline V lookup: CDR1 WNHNN, CDR2 SYGVQD (reference sequence). This CDR3 has 16 residues. Trimming removed 9 bases from V and 2 bases from J, with 21 bases in between. CDR3 in amino acids: CARISLQGRDTDTQYF. As DNA, the CDR3 is TGCGCCAGGATATCCCTGCAGGGGCGAGACACAGATACGCAGTATTTT.

This clone was seen just once. The chain is built from TRBV28 and TRBJ1-2, with D tentatively TRBD1 (5 bases). Per the germline V gene, CDR1 is MDHEN and CDR2 is SYDVKM. The germline V and J ends were trimmed by 2 bases and 2 bases, with 12 bases remaining between them. CDR3 size: 15 residues. The DNA of the CDR3 is TGTGCCAGCAGTTTAGGCGGGGCAGGCAACTATGGCTACACCTTC. It translates to CASSLGGAGNYGYTF.

This clone was detected a few times. The chain employs TRBV4-2 and TRBJ2-7; no definite D call. V was cut by 0 bases and J by 9 bases, with 6 bases left in between. This CDR3 is 11 amino acids long. The germline gives CDR1 LGHNA, CDR2 YNFKEQ. Here the CDR3 reads CASSQDFVQYF. The CDR3 DNA reads TGTGCCAGCAGCCAAGACTTCGTGCAGTACTTC.

The rearrangement joins TRBV20-1 to TRBJ2-7, with D tentatively TRBD2 (5 bases). Trimming cost V 5 bases and J 5 bases, with 10 bases left between them. The length of the CDR3 is 11 residues. CDR1 is DFQATT, CDR2 SNEGSKA, per germline (reference sequence). CDR3 nucleotide sequence: TGCAGTGCTCCCGCGGGTCACGAGCAGTACTTC. This sequence encodes CSAPAGHEQYF.

The V call is TRBV10-1, the J call TRBJ1-1, with a possible D match to TRBD1 (6 bases). The V gene lost 3 bases and the J gene lost 3 bases, with 8 bases spanning the gap. The CDR3 runs 13 residues. Germline V gene sequence: CDR1 WNHNN, CDR2 SYGVQD (reference sequence). The CDR3 nucleotides read TGCGCCAGCAGTGACAGGGGAGACACTGAAGCTTTCTTT. The encoded protein is CASSDRGDTEAFF.

The chain links TRBV12-3 or TRBV12-4 to TRBJ2-1; 10 bases agree with TRBD2. V lost 1 base to trimming and J lost 10 bases; unmatched junction nucleotides: 1. The CDR3 loop spans 13 amino acids. CDR3 sequence (DNA): TGTGCCAGCAGTTTAGTACTAGCGGGAGAGCAGTTCTTC. Translating gives CASSLVLAGEQFF.